This T cell receptor (beta chain) was found in a study of neoadjuvant anti-PD-1 for oral cavity cancer. The time point: after neoadjuvant nivolumab, at surgical resection. Findings and limits, study-wide: Only a few patients per response group were TCR-analyzed; validation needed.

Clones were sequenced by immunoSEQ multiplex PCR, and TCRdb holds only the in-frame ones, with some missing. The sample shows roughly 14,000 clones, about three quarters of them seen only once. Per germline, CDR1 MNHNS and CDR2 SASEGT. The CDR3 totals 15 residues. V was pared by 7 bases and J by 5 bases, with 11 bases of the junction left unmatched. To note about this clone: Its antigen is unidentified.

This sequence was found in a person aged 35-79 years with oral cavity squamous cell carcinoma. Material: PBMCs, obtained after nivolumab (anti-PD-1) treatment. The chain links TRBV6-1 to TRBJ2-7, with 10 bases aligning to TRBD1. CDR3 DNA sequence: TGTGCCAGCAATCATATGGGACAGGGGTTGGACGAGCAGTACTTC. Translating it yields CASNHMGQGLDEQYF.